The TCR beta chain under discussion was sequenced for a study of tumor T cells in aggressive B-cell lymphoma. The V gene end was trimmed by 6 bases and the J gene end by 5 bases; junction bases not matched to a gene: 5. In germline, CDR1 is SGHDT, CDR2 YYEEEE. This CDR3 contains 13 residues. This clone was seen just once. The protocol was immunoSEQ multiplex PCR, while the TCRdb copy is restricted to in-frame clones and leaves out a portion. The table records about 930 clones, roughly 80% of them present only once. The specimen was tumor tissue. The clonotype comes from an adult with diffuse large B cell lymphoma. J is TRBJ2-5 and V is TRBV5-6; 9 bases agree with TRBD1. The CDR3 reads CASTIDRGETQYF. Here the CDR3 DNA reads TGTGCCAGCACCATTGACAGGGGGGAGACCCAGTACTTC. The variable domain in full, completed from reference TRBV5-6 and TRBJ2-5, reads DAGVTQSPTHLIKTRGQQVTLRCSPKSGHDTVSWYQQALGQGPQFIFQYYEEEERQRGNFPDRFSGHQFPNYSSELNVNALLLGDSALYLCASTIDRGETQYFGPGTRLLVL.